The source of this T cell receptor (beta chain) is a study of blood T cells in healthy people across ages. Using a J-beta primer mix together with a sample-barcoded 5' primer, a second PCR was run for roughly 6 to 12 cycles. Each CDR3 protein is one row after TCRdb ran MiXCR on the 5' RACE reads. The sample carries 380,000 or so distinct CDR3 sequences, approximately 47% recorded once. Trimming left V 2 bases short and J 2 bases short, with 20 bases between. The CDR3 loop spans 18 amino acids. The V gene's germline CDR1 is SGHRS and CDR2 YFSETQ. V and J are TRBV5-1 and TRBJ2-4; no clear D. This receptor was taken from a man aged 55 to 70 in good health. Sample: blood. The CDR3 is CASSLGRSGPLTKNIQYF. In DNA form, the CDR3 reads TGCGCCAGCAGCTTAGGACGTTCCGGGCCTCTAACCAAAAACATTCAGTACTTC.